A single sample is the source of the 29 T cell receptor beta chains below, sequenced in a study of CD8 T cells in ankylosing spondylitis. Antigens of these TCRs are unknown. MiXCR, applied by TCRdb to the 5' RACE reads, yields one record per CDR3 protein. This sample has 200,000 to 250,000 distinct CDR3 sequences, with around 7.9% found just once. Study conclusions and caveats: Ankylosing spondylitis blood seemed to carry a telltale TCR beta motif made of eight highly homologous variants.

The sequenced sample was blood, either unsorted or a sorted T cell fraction (not recorded which). These receptor sequences come from a male donor with ankylosing spondylitis.

This clonotype was seen many times. The V gene is TRBV29-1, the J gene TRBJ1-2; the D gene is possibly TRBD1 (6 bases). V gave up 6 bases and J gave up 7 bases, with 21 bases separating them. CDR1 is SQVTM, CDR2 ANQGSEA, per germline. The CDR3 extends over 14 amino acids. The CDR3 is CSVRIPVGGGGYTF. DNA for the CDR3: TGCAGCGTCCGCATACCGGTAGGGGGAGGTGGCTACACCTTC.

This clonotype was recorded many times. The chain employs TRBV3-1 and TRBJ1-1; D perhaps matches TRBD1 (5 bases). The V gene lost 2 bases and the J gene lost 2 bases, with 12 bases spanning the gap. This CDR3 region has 15 residues. CDR1 is LGHDT, CDR2 YNNKEL, per germline (reference sequence). The CDR3 nucleotides read TGTGCCAGCAGCCAATTACCAGGGATTAACACTGAAGCTTTCTTT. Protein product: CASSQLPGINTEAFF.

V and J are TRBV6-5 and TRBJ2-1; 7 bases are shared with TRBD2. Germline CDR1 is MNHEY and CDR2 is SVGAGI. CDR3 length: 19 residues. After removal of 4 bases from V and 0 bases from J, the junction contained 15 bases not matched to a gene. DNA of the CDR3: TGTGCCAGCAGTTCCTTGGTAGCGGGCTACCCGCCCTCCTACAATGAGCAGTTCTTC. Protein product: CASSSLVAGYPPSYNEQFF.

This clonotype was seen a few times. V is TRBV11-2 and J is TRBJ2-5; D possibly corresponds to TRBD1 (5 bases). V lost 5 bases, J lost 5 bases, and 18 bases lay in between. The CDR3 runs to 15 residues. Germline V gene lookup returns CDR1 SGHAT and CDR2 FQNNGV. The CDR3 protein is CASSRRRPGLETQYF. The CDR3 nucleotides read TGTGCCAGCAGCCGCCGTCGGCCAGGGCTTGAGACCCAGTACTTC. Combining the CDR3 with reference TRBV11-2 and TRBJ2-5 gives the whole variable domain EAGVAQSPRYKIIEKRQSVAFWCNPISGHATLYWYQQILGQGPKLLIQFQNNGVVDDSQLPKDRFSAERLKGVDSTLKIQPAKLEDSAVYLCASSRRRPGLETQYFGPGTRLLVL.

This clonotype has ten or more counts. The V call is TRBV13, the J call TRBJ1-1; D not resolved. V lost 5 bases to trimming and J lost 0 bases, with 19 bases between them. CDR3 length: 17 amino acids. Germline-derived CDR1 and CDR2 are PRHDT and FYEKMQ (reference sequence). The CDR3 DNA reads as TGTGCCAGCAGCCAGTCGGCTGGTCAATATTTGAACACTGAAGCTTTCTTT. Amino acid sequence: CASSQSAGQYLNTEAFF.

This clonotype appeared many times. The genes are TRBV7-8 and TRBJ2-1, with a weak D call TRBD2 (6 bases). V shed 1 base and J shed 3 bases, with 13 bases lying between them. This CDR3 has 16 residues. Germline V CDR1 and CDR2: SGHVS, FQNEAQ. The CDR3 nucleotides are TGTGCCAGCAGCTTAGGGGTAGCGGCCAGCTACAATGAGCAGTTCTTC. Translated, it gives CASSLGVAASYNEQFF. Looking up the rest from reference TRBV7-8 and TRBJ2-1 gives the full variable domain: GAGVSQSPRYKVAKRGQDVALRCDPISGHVSLFWYQQALGQGPEFLTYFQNEAQLDKSGLPSDRFFAERPEGSVSTLKIQRTQQEDSAVYLCASSLGVAASYNEQFFGPGTRLTVL.

This clonotype has at least ten counts. V and J are TRBV20-1 and TRBJ1-5; D may be TRBD1 (6 bases). Germline V gene sequence: CDR1 DFQATT, CDR2 SNEGSKA (reference sequence). The CDR3 spans 13 residues. The V and J ends lost 5 bases and 8 bases respectively, with 16 bases between them. The CDR3 here is CSAQDSQEEPQHF. The CDR3, as DNA: TGCAGTGCTCAGGACAGCCAGGAGGAGCCCCAGCATTTT.

At least ten counts were recorded for this clonotype. This sequence joins TRBV4-1 and TRBJ1-6; D is uncertain. Germline V CDR1 and CDR2: MGHRA, YSYEKL. The V gene lost 5 bases and the J gene lost 11 bases, with 16 bases spanning the gap. There are 14 residues in the CDR3. For the CDR3, the DNA is TGCGCCAGCAGCGTTCAGCCGTCCTCTCCACCCCTCCACTTT. Translating it yields CASSVQPSSPPLHF.

The chain recombines TRBV20-1 with TRBJ1-1, with TRBD1 matching 7 bases. CDR3 length: 12 residues. Germline V CDR1 and CDR2: DFQATT, SNEGSKA (reference sequence). V shed 5 bases, J shed 3 bases, and the junction held 3 bases outside the gene matches. The CDR3 nucleotides are TGCAGTGCTCACGACAGGGACACTGAAGCTTTCTTT. Its translation: CSAHDRDTEAFF.

This clonotype was counted a few times. In DNA, the CDR3 is TGCAGCGTTGGGGGAGGGACCCCGCGCATTCACGAGCAGTACTTC. As protein: CSVGGGTPRIHEQYF. The chain links TRBV29-1 to TRBJ2-7; 7 bases are a match to TRBD2. V lost 4 bases and J lost 5; bases outside the gene matches: 14. This CDR3 has 15 amino acids. The germline gives CDR1 SQVTM, CDR2 ANQGSEA.

The rearrangement uses TRBV6-2 or TRBV6-3 and TRBJ1-5; D gene ambiguous. Germline loops: CDR1 MNHEY, CDR2 SVGEGT. This CDR3 contains 13 residues. V was shortened by 6 bases and J by 0 bases, with 6 bases between the two germline ends. CDR3: CASSGYSNQPQHF. The CDR3 nucleotides read TGTGCCAGCAGCGGCTATAGCAATCAGCCCCAGCATTTT.

Within the sample, this clonotype is medium-sized. The V call is TRBV15, the J call TRBJ2-1; D might be TRBD1 (5 bases). V lost 1 base and J lost 1, with 8 bases in between. The germline CDR1 and CDR2 sequences are LNHNV and YYDKDF (reference sequence). This CDR3 has 15 amino acids. The DNA for the CDR3 is TGTGCCACCAGCAGAGTAGCAGGGTCCTACAATGAGCAGTTCTTC. Protein sequence: CATSRVAGSYNEQFF.

In this sample, this clonotype turned up many times. The CDR3 nucleotides are TGCAGCGACGGAGCCAGGGGGCTTGGGGAGACCCAGTACTTC. It yields the protein CSDGARGLGETQYF. The V gene is TRBV29-1, the J gene TRBJ2-5; 8 bases fit TRBD1. Trimming at V came to 7 bases and at J to 5 bases, leaving 12 bases not matched to a gene. This CDR3 contains 14 residues. Per germline, CDR1 SQVTM and CDR2 ANQGSEA.

As for this clonotype: One base away lies a much larger clone, so this may be a sequencing read error. J is TRBJ2-2 and V is TRBV10-3; tentatively, D is TRBD2 (5 bases). CDR3 length: 13 residues. Germline V lookup: CDR1 ENHRY, CDR2 SYGVKD. As DNA, the CDR3 is TGTGCCAGCAGTGAGTCGAGGGCCGAGGAGCTGTTTTTT. It translates to CASSESRAEELFF.

By share of the sample, this clonotype is hyperexpanded. V is TRBV6-2 or TRBV6-3 and J is TRBJ2-1; D gene uncertain. The CDR3 extends over 14 amino acids. From germline, CDR1 is MNHEY and CDR2 SVGEGT. The V end was cut by 6 bases, the J end by 1 base, with 10 bases between. The CDR3 sequence is CASSLQWSYNEQFF. In nucleotides, the CDR3 is TGTGCCAGCAGCCTCCAGTGGTCCTACAATGAGCAGTTCTTC.

This clonotype was picked up many times. The chain couples TRBV25-1 to TRBJ2-1; 7 bases line up with TRBD2. V trimming: 5 bases; J trimming: 4 bases; junction bases outside the gene matches: 8. Germline loops: CDR1 MGHDK, CDR2 SYGVNS. The CDR3 loop spans 15 amino acids. CDR3 DNA sequence: TGTGCCAGCAGTCCTCCTGGGGGGGTTTACAATGAGCAGTTCTTC. Its translation: CASSPPGGVYNEQFF.

This clonotype was found a few times. The chain has TRBV3-1 and TRBJ1-5, with D tentatively TRBD1 (5 bases). The CDR3 length is 14 residues. From germline, CDR1 is LGHDT and CDR2 YNNKEL (reference sequence). The V end lost 2 bases, the J end lost 1 base, and 6 bases lay between the germline ends. The DNA of the CDR3 is TGTGCCAGCAGCCAACCAGGGAGCAATCAGCCCCAGCATTTT. Residues: CASSQPGSNQPQHF.

V and J are TRBV20-1 and TRBJ2-1, with TRBD1 matching over 10 bases. With 1 base clipped from V and 7 bases from J, the junction kept 7 bases outside the gene matches. This CDR3 is built from 15 residues. CDR1 is DFQATT and CDR2 is SNEGSKA in the germline V gene (reference sequence). The CDR3 region is CSARGGTGVDNEQFF. CDR3 bases: TGCAGTGCTAGAGGAGGGACAGGGGTCGATAATGAGCAGTTCTTC.

This clonotype was observed many times. The chain uses TRBV27 and TRBJ2-1; D gene ambiguous. V dropped 4 bases and J dropped 9 bases, with 13 bases sitting between them. This CDR3 is built from 13 residues. Germline loops: CDR1 MNHEY, CDR2 SMNVEV (reference sequence). CDR3 nucleotide sequence: TGTGCCAGCAGTTCATCAGGCTGGATTGAGCAGTTCTTC. Translation: CASSSSGWIEQFF.

The V gene is TRBV5-1, the J gene TRBJ2-6; TRBD1 aligns across 10 bases. Trimming removed 4 bases from V and 0 bases from J; junction bases left unmatched: 7. In germline, CDR1 is SGHRS, CDR2 YFSETQ. The CDR3 has 18 amino acids. CDR3 nucleotides: TGCGCCAGCAGCGCGGCGGGACAGGGGTTCTCTGGGGCCAACGTCCTGACTTTC. Amino acid sequence: CASSAAGQGFSGANVLTF.

This clonotype was detected a few times. This sequence joins TRBV18 and TRBJ1-1, with D hard to call. CDR1 is KGHSH, CDR2 LQKENI, per germline. Trimming took off 4 bases at V and 7 bases at J, with 7 bases between the two ends. The CDR3 consists of 11 residues. The CDR3 DNA is TGTGCCAGCTCACGGGAAGTTGAAGCTTTCTTT. Amino acid sequence: CASSREVEAFF. Looking up the rest from reference TRBV18 and TRBJ1-1 gives the full variable domain: NAGVMQNPRHLVRRRGQEARLRCSPMKGHSHVYWYRQLPEEGLKFMVYLQKENIIDESGMPKERFSAEFPKEGPSILRIQQVVRGDSAAYFCASSREVEAFFGQGTRLTVV.

This clonotype was counted ten times or more. The chain couples TRBV29-1 to TRBJ2-2, with D possibly TRBD2 on 5 matching bases. The CDR3 length is 13 residues. Germline-derived CDR1 and CDR2 are SQVTM and ANQGSEA. Trimming took 3 bases from V and 4 from J, leaving 9 bases between them. CDR3 coding DNA: TGCAGCGTTGACGGAGGCCCCACCGGGGAGCTGTTTTTT. This translates into CSVDGGPTGELFF.

This clonotype was seen at least ten times. The rearrangement uses TRBV4-3 and TRBJ2-7, with TRBD2 matching 7 bases. V dropped 1 base and J dropped 0; count of bases not matched to a gene: 3. This CDR3 is built from 15 residues. CDR1 and CDR2 (germline): LGHNA, YSLEER. CDR3 DNA sequence: TGCGCCAGCAGCCAAGGACTAGCCAACTCCTACGAGCAGTACTTC. As protein: CASSQGLANSYEQYF.

This clonotype appeared many times. CDR3 in amino acids: CASDPWGQGTVYGYTF. CDR3 bases: TGTGCCAGCGATCCCTGGGGACAGGGGACTGTCTATGGCTACACCTTC. The rearrangement joins TRBV6-1 to TRBJ1-2; 10 bases line up with TRBD1. V shed 8 bases, J shed 4 bases, and the junction held 13 bases outside the gene matches. The germline V gene encodes CDR1 MNHNS and CDR2 SASEGT. The CDR3 contains 16 residues.

The table lists this clonotype with many counts. The V call is TRBV3-1, the J call TRBJ1-1; tentatively, D is TRBD1 (6 bases). Germline V gene data show CDR1 as LGHDT and CDR2 as YNNKEL (reference sequence). The CDR3 totals 12 residues. Trimming shortened V by 4 bases and J by 7 bases, and 10 bases separated the two germline ends. CDR3 in amino acids: CASSPGHSEAFF. CDR3 sequence (DNA): TGTGCCAGCAGCCCGGGACACAGTGAAGCTTTCTTT.

Regarding this clonotype: A single base separates this from a much larger clone, so it may be a read error. The rearrangement joins TRBV12-3 or TRBV12-4 to TRBJ1-6; weak D call: TRBD1 (5 bases). The ends were cut back, 7 bases at V and 7 bases at J, with 17 bases in the middle. This CDR3 is 15 amino acids long. CDR3: CASMRGRDSNSPLHF. DNA of the CDR3: TGTGCCAGCATGCGAGGCAGGGACTCAAATTCACCCCTCCACTTT.

At least ten counts were recorded for this clonotype. V is TRBV29-1 and J is TRBJ2-5; tentatively, D is TRBD1 (5 bases). The germline gives CDR1 SQVTM, CDR2 ANQGSEA. Trimming removed 8 bases from V and 7 bases from J, with 14 bases in between. This CDR3 contains 11 residues. This CDR3 reads CSLIHQGTQYF. The CDR3 nucleotides read TGCAGCCTAATTCATCAGGGGACCCAGTACTTC. The variable domain in full, with the rest retrieved from reference TRBV29-1 and TRBJ2-5, is SAVISQKPSRDICQRGTSLTIQCQVDSQVTMMFWYRQQPGQSLTLIATANQGSEATYESGFVIDKFPISRPNLTFSTLTVSNMSPEDSSIYLCSLIHQGTQYFGPGTRLLVL.

In this sample, this clonotype turned up many times. CDR3 protein: CSARDGGRRSYEQYF. The CDR3 nucleotides are TGCAGTGCTAGAGATGGCGGCAGGAGGTCCTACGAGCAGTACTTC. The V gene is TRBV20-1, the J gene TRBJ2-7; a weak D match, TRBD2 (5 bases). The CDR3 is 15 residues long. Per germline, CDR1 DFQATT and CDR2 SNEGSKA (reference sequence). Deletions cut 0 bases from V and 1 base from J, with 13 bases between.

This clonotype was counted ten times or more. This chain joins TRBV10-3 and TRBJ2-7; 14 nucleotides match TRBD2. The CDR3 covers 17 residues. Trimming took 3 bases from V and 4 from J; bases not matched to a gene: 8. Germline CDR1 and CDR2: ENHRY and SYGVKD. CDR3 loop: CAISDRVTSGRAYEQYF. The CDR3 DNA reads TGTGCCATCAGTGATCGGGTGACTAGCGGGAGGGCGTACGAGCAGTACTTC.